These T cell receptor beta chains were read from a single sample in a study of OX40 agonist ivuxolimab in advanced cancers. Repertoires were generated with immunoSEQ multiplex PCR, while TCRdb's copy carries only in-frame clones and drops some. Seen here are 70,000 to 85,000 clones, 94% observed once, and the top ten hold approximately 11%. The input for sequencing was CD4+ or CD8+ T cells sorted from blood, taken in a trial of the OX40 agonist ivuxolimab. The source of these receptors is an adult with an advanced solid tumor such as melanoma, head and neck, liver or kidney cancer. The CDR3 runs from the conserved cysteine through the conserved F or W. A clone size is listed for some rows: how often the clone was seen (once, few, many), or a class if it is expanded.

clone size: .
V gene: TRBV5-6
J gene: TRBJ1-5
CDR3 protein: CASSLALAGAQPQHF

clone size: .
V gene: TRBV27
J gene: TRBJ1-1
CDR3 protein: CASSLNAGMWTEAFF

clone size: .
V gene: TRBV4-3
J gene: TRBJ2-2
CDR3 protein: CASSQAAGNTGELFF

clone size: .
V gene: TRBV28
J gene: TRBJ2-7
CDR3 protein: CASLQSPSYEQYF

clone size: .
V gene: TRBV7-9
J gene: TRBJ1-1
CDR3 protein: CASSAEGFATEAFF

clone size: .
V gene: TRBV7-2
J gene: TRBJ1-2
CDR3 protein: CASSSWERGSYGYTF

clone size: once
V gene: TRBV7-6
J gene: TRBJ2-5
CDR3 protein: CASSFGTQETQYF

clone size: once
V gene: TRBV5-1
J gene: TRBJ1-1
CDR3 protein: CASSSLTTGWDTEAFF

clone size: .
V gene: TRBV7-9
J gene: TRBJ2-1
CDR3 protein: CASSFYVASYNEQFF

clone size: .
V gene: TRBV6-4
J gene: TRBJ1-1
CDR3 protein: CASMGGVLDGTEAFF

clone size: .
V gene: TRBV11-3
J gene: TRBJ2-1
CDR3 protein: CASSFSVLAGGGEQFF

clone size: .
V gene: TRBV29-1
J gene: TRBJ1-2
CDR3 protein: CSVGPGGRDRGYTF

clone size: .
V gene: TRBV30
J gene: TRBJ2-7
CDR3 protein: CAWSAQQSEQYF

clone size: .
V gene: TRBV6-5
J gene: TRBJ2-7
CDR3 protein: CASSLRDRSYEQYF

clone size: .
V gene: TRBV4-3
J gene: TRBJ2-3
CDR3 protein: CASSQSTGRRRTDTQYF

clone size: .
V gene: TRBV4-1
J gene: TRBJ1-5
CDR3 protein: CASSQGGTGGAGNQPQHF

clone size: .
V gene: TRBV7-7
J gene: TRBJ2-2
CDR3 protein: CASSLGTGTGELFF

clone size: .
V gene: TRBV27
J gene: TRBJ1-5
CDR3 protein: CASSLSGGGSNQPQHF

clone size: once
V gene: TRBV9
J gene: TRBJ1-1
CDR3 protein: CASSATGQNTEAFF

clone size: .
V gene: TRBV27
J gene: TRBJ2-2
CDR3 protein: CASSLSRHTGELFF

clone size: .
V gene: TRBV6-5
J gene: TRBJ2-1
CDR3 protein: CASSPVTSNNEQFF

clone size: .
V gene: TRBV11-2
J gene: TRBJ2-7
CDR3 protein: CASSSRDRFYEQYF

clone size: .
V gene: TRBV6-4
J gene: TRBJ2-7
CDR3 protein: CASGPTLDRGLYEQYF

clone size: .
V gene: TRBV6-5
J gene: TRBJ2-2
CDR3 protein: CASSYSIGLGGELFF